The clone carrying this T cell receptor beta chain was observed a handful of times. Antigen specificity is unknown. This sample is part of a study of T cell repertoires in cytomegalovirus infection. Study background: Public signatures in TCR beta pointed to CMV infection and matching HLA type.

Trimming took 3 bases from V and 0 from J; bases not matched to a gene: 5. In germline, CDR1 is SGDLS, CDR2 YYNGEE. There are 15 residues in the CDR3. MiXCR, applied by TCRdb to the reads, yields one record per CDR3 protein. The sample has approximately 240,000 distinct CDR3 sequences; 9% to 15% are singletons. Findings and caveats of the study: The study found HLA-C-restricted CMV-specific TCR beta clonotypes dominating the ex vivo response.

The gene calls are TRBV9 and TRBJ2-7, with TRBD2 identical over 8 bases. The source is a human donor in good health (CMV status not recorded). Some clones in this sample may be carry-over from other donors' samples. Sample: PBMCs. The chain's CDR3 is CASSAFGGGSYEQYF. The CDR3, as DNA: TGTGCCAGCAGCGCCTTCGGGGGGGGCTCCTACGAGCAGTACTTC.